This record concerns one T cell receptor beta chain sequence. Its antigen is undetermined. Using immunoSEQ multiplex PCR, the repertoire was profiled, and TCRdb retains in-frame clones only, with some absent. The sample includes approximately 50,000 clones, roughly 73% of them seen just once. Trimming left V 4 bases short and J 1 base short, with 8 bases between. In germline, CDR1 is SGHKS, CDR2 YYEKEE (reference sequence). This CDR3 comprises 13 residues. The sample belongs to a study of OX40 agonist ivuxolimab in advanced cancers. Study information: It was ivuxolimab, an agonistic anti-OX40 (CD134) antibody, that patients were treated with. The patients received ivuxolimab by intravenous route every 2 weeks at 0.01 to 10 mg/kg.

Whole-study findings and limits: On average, CD8+ T cells had more expanded clones than CD4+. CD4+ and CD8+ blood T cells expanded clonally by week 6 at 0.1 to 3.0 mg/kg.

This material consisted of CD4+ or CD8+ T cells sorted from blood, taken in a trial of the OX40 agonist ivuxolimab. This clonotype was sampled from an adult with an advanced solid tumor such as melanoma, head and neck, liver or kidney cancer. The rearrangement links TRBV5-5 to TRBJ1-1; D is unclear. The DNA of the CDR3 is TGTGCCAGCAGCGCGGAAGGGAACACTGAAGCTTTCTTT. Protein product: CASSAEGNTEAFF. Drawing the rest from reference TRBV5-5 and TRBJ1-1, the complete variable domain is DAGVTQSPTHLIKTRGQQVTLRCSPISGHKSVSWYQQVLGQGPQFIFQYYEKEERGRGNFPDRFSARQFPNYSSELNVNALLLGDSALYLCASSAEGNTEAFFGQGTRLTVV.